The table lists the clone carrying this T cell receptor (beta chain) with many counts. Its antigen is not identified. Trimming at V came to 2 bases and at J to 5 bases, leaving 8 bases not matched to a gene. CDR1 and CDR2 (germline): SGHVS, FQNEAQ. This CDR3 spans 15 amino acids. This record comes from a study of T cell repertoires in cytomegalovirus infection. Overall study context: Both a matching HLA type and CMV infection were indicated by public TCR beta signatures. Study results and limitations: HLA-C-restricted CMV-specific TCR beta clonotypes were dominant in the ex vivo response.

TCRdb re-analysed the reads in MiXCR, keeping a single row per CDR3 protein. This table has 400,000 or so distinct CDR3 sequences, roughly 18% appearing once. The sequence was obtained from a human donor in good health (CMV status not recorded). Some clones in this sample may be carry-over from other donors' samples. The specimen was PBMCs. V usage is TRBV7-8 and J usage is TRBJ2-7; 8 bases fit TRBD1. The CDR3 region is CASSLQGAQGHEQYF. The CDR3 DNA follows: TGTGCCAGCAGCTTACAGGGGGCGCAGGGACACGAGCAGTACTTC.